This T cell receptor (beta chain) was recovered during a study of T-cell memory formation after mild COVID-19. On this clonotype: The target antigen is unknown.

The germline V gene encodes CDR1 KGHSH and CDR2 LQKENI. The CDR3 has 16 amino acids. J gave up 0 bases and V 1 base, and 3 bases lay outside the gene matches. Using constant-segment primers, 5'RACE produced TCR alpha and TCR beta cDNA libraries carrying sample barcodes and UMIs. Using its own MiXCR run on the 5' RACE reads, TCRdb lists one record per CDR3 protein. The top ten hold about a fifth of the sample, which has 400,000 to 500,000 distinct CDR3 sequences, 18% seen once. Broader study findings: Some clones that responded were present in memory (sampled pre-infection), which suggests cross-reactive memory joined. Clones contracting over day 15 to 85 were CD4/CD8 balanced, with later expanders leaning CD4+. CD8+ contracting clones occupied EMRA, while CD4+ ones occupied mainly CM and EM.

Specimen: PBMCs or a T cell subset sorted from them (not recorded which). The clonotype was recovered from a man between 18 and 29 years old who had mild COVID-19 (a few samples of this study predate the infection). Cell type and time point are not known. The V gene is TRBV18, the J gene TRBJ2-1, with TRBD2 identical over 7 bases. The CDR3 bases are TGTGCCAGCTCACCACTGCGGGGGAGCTCCTACAATGAGCAGTTCTTC. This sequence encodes CASSPLRGSSYNEQFF.